The 15 T cell receptor beta chains listed next were all sequenced from one sample in a study of CD8 T cells in ankylosing spondylitis. TCRdb re-analysed the 5' RACE reads in MiXCR, keeping a single row per CDR3 protein. Of some 250,000 distinct CDR3 sequences listed, about 10% were seen once; the top ten hold under 7%. Sequenced input: blood, either unsorted or a sorted T cell fraction (not recorded which). The receptors derive from a male donor with ankylosing spondylitis or in good health (not recorded which).

This clonotype turned up a few times. The chain carries TRBV28 and TRBJ2-5; D ambiguous. CDR1 and CDR2 from the germline V gene are MDHEN and SYDVKM. This CDR3 is built from 13 residues. Trimming removed 6 bases from V and 2 bases from J, with 10 bases in between. The CDR3: CASRPHQQETQYF. Here the CDR3 DNA reads TGTGCCAGCAGGCCCCACCAGCAAGAGACCCAGTACTTC.

Only a few counts were recorded for this clonotype. The gene calls are TRBV14 and TRBJ2-1; 13 bases line up with TRBD2. The CDR3 sequence is 17 residues long. CDR1 and CDR2 from the germline V gene are SGHDN and FVKESK. The trim removed 5 bases at V and 1 base at J, leaving 5 bases unmatched. The CDR3 DNA sequence: TGTGCCAGCAGCGTACTAGCGGGAGGGCCTTCCTACAATGAGCAGTTCTTC. As protein: CASSVLAGGPSYNEQFF.

This clonotype was detected only a few times. The chain links TRBV21-1 to TRBJ2-1; the listed D gene, TRBD1, was not tested against the DNA. TRBV21-1 constitutes a pseudogene. The CDR3 contains 19 residues. The chain's CDR3 is CASSRPVPDRGEFYNEQFF. The CDR3, as DNA: TGTGCCAGCAGCAGACCGGTTCCCGACAGGGGCGAATTCTACAATGAGCAGTTCTTC.

The chain links TRBV24-1 to TRBJ1-1, with D perhaps TRBD1 (6 bases). CDR1 is KGHDR and CDR2 is SFDVKD in the germline V gene. The germline V and J ends were trimmed by 7 bases and 7 bases, with 12 bases remaining between them. The length of the CDR3 is 12 residues. CDR3 DNA: TGTGCCACCAGGGGGGCGCTGGGTGAAGCTTTCTTT. Translating it yields CATRGALGEAFF.

The chain links TRBV29-1 to TRBJ1-1; the D is unclear. The CDR3 contains 11 residues. V was trimmed by 4 bases and J by 1 base, leaving 4 bases between them. Germline-derived CDR1 and CDR2 are SQVTM and ANQGSEA. The CDR3 loop is CSVVRNTEAFF. In DNA, the CDR3 is TGCAGCGTTGTACGGAACACTGAAGCTTTCTTT.

A few counts support this clonotype. The CDR3 region has the DNA TGCAGCGTGAGGGGCCCAGATACGCAGTATTTT. Translation: CSVRGPDTQYF. The V call is TRBV29-1, the J call TRBJ2-3, with D possibly called TRBD1 or TRBD2 (5 bases each). With 6 bases removed from V and 4 bases from J, the gap between germline ends came to 8 bases. This CDR3 spans 11 amino acids. Germline V gene lookup returns CDR1 SQVTM and CDR2 ANQGSEA.

This clonotype was detected only once. V is TRBV3-1 and J is TRBJ2-6, with D possibly called TRBD1 or TRBD2 (5 bases each). Per the germline V gene, CDR1 is LGHDT and CDR2 is YNNKEL (reference sequence). V was pared by 1 base and J by 0 bases, with 25 bases between. This CDR3 is built from 22 residues. The CDR3 coding sequence is TGTGCCAGCAGCCAAGTCTTCGGGGCTACAGGCCCGCGCGCCTCTGGGGCCAACGTCCTGACTTTC. It encodes CASSQVFGATGPRASGANVLTF. Full variable domain (rest looked up from reference TRBV3-1 and TRBJ2-6): DTAVSQTPKYLVTQMGNDKSIKCEQNLGHDTMYWYKQDSKKFLKIMFSYNNKELIINETVPNRFSPKSPDKAHLNLHINSLELGDSAVYFCASSQVFGATGPRASGANVLTFGAGSRLTVL.

Many counts were recorded for this clonotype. This chain links TRBV9 with TRBJ2-1, with D perhaps being TRBD1 or TRBD2 (6 bases each). The CDR3 sequence is 17 residues long. Germline assignment: CDR1 SGDLS and CDR2 YYNGEE. The germline V and J ends were trimmed by 0 bases and 8 bases, with 21 bases remaining between them. CDR3 nucleotides: TGTGCCAGCAGCGTAGACGGGGGTCCCTACGGGGGCGATGAGCAGTTCTTC. Translating it yields CASSVDGGPYGGDEQFF.

This clonotype was found many times. This chain connects TRBV5-1 to TRBJ2-2; D is uncertain. Trimming removed 4 bases at V and 0 bases at J, with 10 bases between. The V gene's germline CDR1 is SGHRS and CDR2 YFSETQ. The CDR3 extends over 15 amino acids. CDR3: CASSPYRTNTGELFF. In DNA, the CDR3 is TGCGCCAGCAGCCCCTATCGGACGAACACCGGGGAGCTGTTTTTT.

This clonotype was detected many times. The chain is built from TRBV5-1 and TRBJ1-2, with TRBD1 matching 9 bases. Losses at the gene ends were 4 bases for V and 4 bases for J; bases not matched to a gene: 5. Looked up from germline, CDR1 is SGHRS and CDR2 is YFSETQ. CDR3 length: 14 residues. The CDR3 loop is CASSGTGMGYGYTF. CDR3 coding DNA: TGCGCCAGCAGCGGGACAGGGATGGGCTATGGCTACACCTTC.

CDR3 DNA sequence: TGTGCCAGCAGCTGGGGGCAGGGGCGGGATTCACCCCTCCACTTT. Residues: CASSWGQGRDSPLHF. V and J are TRBV5-4 and TRBJ1-6, with D possibly TRBD1 on 6 matching bases. V gave up 3 bases and J gave up 8 bases, with 15 bases separating them. CDR1 and CDR2 from the germline V gene are SGHNT and YYREEE (reference sequence). The CDR3 runs to 15 residues.

The rearrangement links TRBV19 to TRBJ2-7; TRBD2 matches at 8 bases. With 8 bases clipped from V and 2 bases from J, the junction kept 2 bases outside the gene matches. CDR1 is LNHDA, CDR2 SQIVND, per germline (reference sequence). The CDR3 extends over 12 amino acids. The CDR3 spells CASAGGAYEQYF. The CDR3 DNA is TGTGCCAGTGCCGGGGGGGCCTACGAGCAGTACTTC.

There are many counts of this clonotype. The V and J genes are TRBV10-3 and TRBJ2-7; 14 bases agree with TRBD2. V dropped 10 bases and J dropped 6; count of bases not matched to a gene: 5. This CDR3 region has 13 residues. CDR1 ENHRY and CDR2 SYGVKD come from the germline V gene. This CDR3 is CATGTSGRGEQYF. The DNA of the CDR3 is TGTGCCACCGGGACTAGCGGGAGAGGCGAGCAGTACTTC.

This clonotype has at least ten counts. The chain employs TRBV5-1 and TRBJ1-1; the D gene is possibly TRBD1 (6 bases). This CDR3 comprises 16 residues. Per germline, CDR1 SGHRS and CDR2 YFSETQ. The V end was cut by 0 bases, the J end by 4 bases, with 16 bases between. CDR3 protein: CASSLDVTGASTEAFF. In DNA, the CDR3 is TGCGCCAGCAGCTTGGATGTGACGGGGGCGAGCACTGAAGCTTTCTTT.

The sample holds a few counts of this clonotype. This chain uses TRBV18 with TRBJ2-7, with D possibly called TRBD1 or TRBD2 (7 bases each). With 0 bases removed from V and 3 bases from J, the gap between germline ends came to 15 bases. Germline V CDR1 and CDR2: KGHSH, LQKENI. This CDR3 region has 16 residues. CDR3: CASSPPRGGGLYEQYF. Written as DNA, the CDR3 is TGTGCCAGCTCACCACCACGGGGAGGGGGCCTCTACGAGCAGTACTTC.